These T cell receptor beta chains were read from a single sample in a study of blood T cells in healthy people across ages. TCRdb used MiXCR to reprocess the 5' RACE reads, holding one entry per CDR3 protein. This sample has hundreds of thousands of distinct CDR3 sequences; 45% to 65% occur once, and the top ten carry around 37%. The specimen was blood. The receptors here all came from a man aged 55 to 70 in good health. Both conserved end residues are part of each CDR3. D genes are given only for firm matches. Clone size appears in some rows only: once, few, many, or a class for an expanded clone.

j_call d_call v_call clone_size cdr3_nt cdr3_aa
TRBJ1-1 - TRBV29-1 - TGCAGCGTTGAACCAGGGGAGGGCACTGAAGCTTTCTTT CSVEPGEGTEAFF
TRBJ2-4 TRBD1 TRBV20-1 - TGCAGTGCAGCGACAGGGGGGTCAAACATTCAGTACTTC CSAATGGSNIQYF
TRBJ2-3 TRBD2 TRBV12-3/TRBV12-4 - TGTGCCAGCAGTTTACTAGCGGGGGCCCAGGGTGCGCAGTATTTT CASSLLAGAQGAQYF
TRBJ2-4 - TRBV7-9 - TGTGCCAGCAGCCCTCAGGACACCAAAAACATTCAGTACTTC CASSPQDTKNIQYF
TRBJ2-7 - TRBV6-2/TRBV6-3 - TGTGCCAGCAGTTACACCTCCTATGAGCAGTACTTC CASSYTSYEQYF
TRBJ1-5 - TRBV28 - TGTGCCGGCACCCCTCCCCTGGTTCAGCCCCAGCATTTT CAGTPPLVQPQHF
TRBJ2-3 - TRBV20-1 few TGCAGTGCTGCCCACCGGGACTCAGACACAGATACGCAGTATTTT CSAAHRDSDTDTQYF
TRBJ2-4 - TRBV29-1 many TGCAGCGTTGGAAGGGTAGGGGAAAACATTCAGTACTTC CSVGRVGENIQYF
TRBJ1-2 TRBD1 TRBV5-1 - TGCGCCAGCAGCCCGACAGGGGGCTACGACTATGGCTACACCTTC CASSPTGGYDYGYTF
TRBJ1-1 TRBD1 TRBV2 few TGTGCCAGCAAGGACAGGGGAATGAACACTGAAGCTTTCTTT CASKDRGMNTEAFF
TRBJ2-5 - TRBV9 few TGTGCCAGCAGCGTATCGGACGAGACCCAGTACTTC CASSVSDETQYF
TRBJ1-2 - TRBV29-1 once TGCAGCGTAGAGACAAGGGTCTATGGCTACACCTTC CSVETRVYGYTF
TRBJ2-5 - TRBV14 - TGTGCCAGCAGCCAAGCCGAGGGGCAAGAGACCCAGTACTTC CASSQAEGQETQYF
TRBJ2-5 TRBD2 TRBV7-8 - TGTGCCAGCAGCTTACGGGCGGGGGATACGAGGAAGACCCAGTACTTC CASSLRAGDTRKTQYF
TRBJ1-2 - TRBV6-5 - TGTGCCAGCCTATCTACCGGGACCGCTTTTGGCGGCTACACCTTC CASLSTGTAFGGYTF
TRBJ1-2 TRBD1 TRBV3-1 - TGTGCCAGCTCACAAGACAGGGGTGGCTACACCTTC CASSQDRGGYTF
TRBJ2-1 TRBD2 TRBV2 - TGTGCCAGCATACCAACTAGCGGGGGGGCCGGTGAGCAGTTCTTC CASIPTSGGAGEQFF
TRBJ2-7 - TRBV6-5 - TGTGCCAGCAGTGACTCGAAGGGGTACTACGAGCAGTACTTC CASSDSKGYYEQYF
TRBJ2-7 TRBD2 TRBV18 many TGTGCCAGCTCGCCGGGGGGTGGCTCCTACGAGCAGTACTTC CASSPGGGSYEQYF
TRBJ2-3 - TRBV12-3/TRBV12-4 - TGTGCCAGCAGTTCCCGACCGGGCCTCACAGATACGCAGTATTTT CASSSRPGLTDTQYF
TRBJ2-5 - TRBV7-6 - TGTGCCAGCCGGGCCGGGTGGGCCGAGACCCAGTACTTC CASRAGWAETQYF
TRBJ2-7 TRBD2 TRBV3-1 - TGTGCCAGCAGCCGTCCCGGGAGGGGGGCCTACGAGCAGTACTTC CASSRPGRGAYEQYF
TRBJ2-3 - TRBV20-1 - TGCAGTGCCCGAGACAGAAATTCAGATACGCAGTATTTT CSARDRNSDTQYF
TRBJ1-2 - TRBV7-2 - TGTGCCAGCAGCTTAGCGCTGGTGGGGCCTGTGGGCTACACCTTC CASSLALVGPVGYTF
TRBJ2-7 - TRBV6-2/TRBV6-3 - TGTGCCAGCAGCCGGCCACACAGTCCCTACGAGCAGTACTTC CASSRPHSPYEQYF
TRBJ2-1 - TRBV7-9 - TGTGCCAGCAGCTTAGTGGGGGGCGGCTTTTCCCATGAGCAGTTCTTC CASSLVGGGFSHEQFF
TRBJ2-7 - TRBV29-1 - TGCAGCGTGAGGCTGGACAGTCTCATCCAGTACTTC CSVRLDSLIQYF
TRBJ2-7 TRBD2 TRBV29-1 - TGCAGCGTCGCTTCGGGGGGCGAGCAGTACTTC CSVASGGEQYF